The clone carrying this TCR beta chain was counted at least ten times. Its antigen is unidentified. The record originates from a study of CD8 T cells in ankylosing spondylitis. Study outcomes and limitations: Within ankylosing spondylitis blood, a TCR beta motif made up of eight highly homologous variants appeared to be characteristic.

One entry per CDR3 protein, called by TCRdb with MiXCR from the 5' RACE reads. The data show some 250,000 distinct CDR3 sequences, around 10% seen once. The specimen sequenced was blood, either unsorted or a sorted T cell fraction (not recorded which). The sequence came from a male donor with ankylosing spondylitis or in good health (not recorded which).

In DNA, the CDR3 is TGTGCCAGCAGTGCCCTCCGGGGAAGCTCTGGAAACACCATATATTTT. Amino acids: CASSALRGSSGNTIYF. The chain is built from TRBV6-1 and TRBJ1-3; D is unclear. This CDR3 has 16 amino acids. Per the germline V gene, CDR1 is MNHNS and CDR2 is SASEGT. The V and J ends lost 4 bases and 0 bases respectively, with 13 bases between them.